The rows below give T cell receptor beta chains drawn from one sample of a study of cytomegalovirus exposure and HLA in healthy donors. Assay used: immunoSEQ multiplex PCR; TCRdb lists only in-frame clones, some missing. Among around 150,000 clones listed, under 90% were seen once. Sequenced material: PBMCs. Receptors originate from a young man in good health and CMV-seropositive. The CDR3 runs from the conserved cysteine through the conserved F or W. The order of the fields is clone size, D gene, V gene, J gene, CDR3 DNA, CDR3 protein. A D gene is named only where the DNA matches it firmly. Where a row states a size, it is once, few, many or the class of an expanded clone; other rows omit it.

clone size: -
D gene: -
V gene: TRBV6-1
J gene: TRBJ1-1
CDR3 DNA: TGTGCCAGCAGTGAAAATTCGGGGAACACTGAAGCTTTCTTT
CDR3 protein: CASSENSGNTEAFF

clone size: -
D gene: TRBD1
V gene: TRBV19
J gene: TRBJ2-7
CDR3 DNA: TGTGCCAGTAGTCCCCGACAGGGGAGTTACGAGCAGTACTTC
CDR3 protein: CASSPRQGSYEQYF

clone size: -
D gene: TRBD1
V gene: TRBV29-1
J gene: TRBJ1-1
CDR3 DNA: TGCAGCGTTGTTTGGGACAGGAGCACTGAAGCTTTCTTT
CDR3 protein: CSVVWDRSTEAFF

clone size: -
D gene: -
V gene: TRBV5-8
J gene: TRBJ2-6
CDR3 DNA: TGTGCCAGCAGCTTTGGGGACTCATTTGGGGCCAACGTCCTGACTTTC
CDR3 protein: CASSFGDSFGANVLTF

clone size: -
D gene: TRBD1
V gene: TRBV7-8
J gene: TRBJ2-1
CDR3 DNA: TGTGCCAGCAGCTTAGCGCGCCCGGGACAGGGATGGCATGAGCAGTTCTTC
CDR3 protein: CASSLARPGQGWHEQFF

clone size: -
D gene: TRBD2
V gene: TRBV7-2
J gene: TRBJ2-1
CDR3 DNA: TGTGCCAGCAGCATATCGGGACTAGCGGGATACAATGAGCAGTTCTTC
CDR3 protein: CASSISGLAGYNEQFF

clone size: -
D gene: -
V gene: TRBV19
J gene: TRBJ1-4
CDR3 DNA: TGTGCCAGTAGTCAGGGTGAAAAACTGTTTTTT
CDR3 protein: CASSQGEKLFF

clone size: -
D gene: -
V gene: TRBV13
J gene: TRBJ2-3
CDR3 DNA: TGTGCCAGCAGGTCGAACCCCAGGGTGGGTACGCAGTATTTT
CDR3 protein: CASRSNPRVGTQYF

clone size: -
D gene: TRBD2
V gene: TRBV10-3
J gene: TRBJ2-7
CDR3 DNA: TGTGCCATCAGTGAGTTTGGACTAGCGGCAGCCTACGAGCAGTACTTC
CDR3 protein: CAISEFGLAAAYEQYF

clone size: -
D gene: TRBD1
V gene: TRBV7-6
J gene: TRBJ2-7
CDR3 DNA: TGTGCCAGCAGCTTAGGGGACAGCACAGCCTACGAGCAGTACTTC
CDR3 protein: CASSLGDSTAYEQYF

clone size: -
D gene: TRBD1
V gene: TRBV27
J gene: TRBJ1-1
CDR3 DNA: TGTGCCAGCAGCAGACCAGGGGGCCACACTGAAGCTTTCTTT
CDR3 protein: CASSRPGGHTEAFF

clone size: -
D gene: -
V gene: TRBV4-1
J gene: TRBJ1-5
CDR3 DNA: TGCGCCAGCAGCCAAGCAGGGTCTCAGCCCCAGCATTTT
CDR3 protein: CASSQAGSQPQHF

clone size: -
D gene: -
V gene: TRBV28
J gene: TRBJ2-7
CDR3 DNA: TGTGCCAGCAGTTTAAGACAGTTCTCCTACGAGCAGTACTTC
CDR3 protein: CASSLRQFSYEQYF

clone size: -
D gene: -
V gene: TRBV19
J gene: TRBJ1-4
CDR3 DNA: TGTGCCAGTAGGGACTCGGCCCCAATGAATGAAAAACTGTTTTTT
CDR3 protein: CASRDSAPMNEKLFF

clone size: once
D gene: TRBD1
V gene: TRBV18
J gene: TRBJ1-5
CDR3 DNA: TGTGCCAGCTCAGCAGGGACAGGGGTACAGCCCCAGCATTTT
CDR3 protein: CASSAGTGVQPQHF

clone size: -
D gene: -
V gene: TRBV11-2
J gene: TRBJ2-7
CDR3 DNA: -
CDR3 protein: CASTWAGGALRF

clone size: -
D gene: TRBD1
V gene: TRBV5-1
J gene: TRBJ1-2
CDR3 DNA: TGCGCCAGCACCCCGGGACAGGGGGCTCTAAGCTATGGCTACACCTTC
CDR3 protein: CASTPGQGALSYGYTF

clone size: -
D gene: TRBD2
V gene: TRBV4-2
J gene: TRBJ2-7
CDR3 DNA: TGTGCCAGCAGCCAAACCCCGGGGACTAGCTACGAGCAGTACTTC
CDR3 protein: CASSQTPGTSYEQYF

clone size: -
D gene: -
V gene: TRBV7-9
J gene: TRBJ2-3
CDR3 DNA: TGTGCCAGCAGCCGGAGTAGCGGTAGCACAGATACGCAGTATTTT
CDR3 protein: CASSRSSGSTDTQYF

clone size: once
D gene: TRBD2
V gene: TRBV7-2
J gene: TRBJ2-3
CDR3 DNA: TGTGCCAGCAGGCCGGGACTAGCGGGAGGGACAGATACGCAGTATTTT
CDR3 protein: CASRPGLAGGTDTQYF

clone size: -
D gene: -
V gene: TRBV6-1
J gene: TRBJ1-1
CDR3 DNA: TGTGCCAGCAGTGAATCAAAGAACACTGAAGCTTTCTTT
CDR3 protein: CASSESKNTEAFF

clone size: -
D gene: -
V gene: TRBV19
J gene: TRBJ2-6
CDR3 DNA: TGTGCCAGTAGTACAGTTGCTGGGGCCAACGTCCTGACTTTC
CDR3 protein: CASSTVAGANVLTF

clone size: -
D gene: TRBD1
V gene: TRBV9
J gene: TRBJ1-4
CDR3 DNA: TGTGCCAGCAGCGCCCGGGACAGGGGGCTTTTCACTAATGAAAAACTGTTTTTT
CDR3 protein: CASSARDRGLFTNEKLFF

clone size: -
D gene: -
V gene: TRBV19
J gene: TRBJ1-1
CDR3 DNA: TGTGCCAGTAGTATAGTAGCCGACACTGAAGCTTTCTTT
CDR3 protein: CASSIVADTEAFF

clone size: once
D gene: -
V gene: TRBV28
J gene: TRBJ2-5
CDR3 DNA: TGTGCCAGCAGTCTTTATCAAGAGACCCAGTACTTC
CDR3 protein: CASSLYQETQYF

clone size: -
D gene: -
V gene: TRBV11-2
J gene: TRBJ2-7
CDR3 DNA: TGTGCCAGCAGCCCATCGCGCGAGCAGTACTTC
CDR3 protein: CASSPSREQYF

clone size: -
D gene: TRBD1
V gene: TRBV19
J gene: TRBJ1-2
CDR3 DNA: TGTGCCAGTAGTACCCGGACAGGGGCAGACTATGGCTACACCTTC
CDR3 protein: CASSTRTGADYGYTF

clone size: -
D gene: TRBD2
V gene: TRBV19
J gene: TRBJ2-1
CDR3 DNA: TGTGCCAGTAGTATTACGAGCGGGAGGGCCTGGGATGAGCAGTTCTTC
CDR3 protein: CASSITSGRAWDEQFF

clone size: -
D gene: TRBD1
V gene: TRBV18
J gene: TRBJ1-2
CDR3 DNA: TGTGCCAGCTCAGCTGGACAGGGATACGGCTACACCTTC
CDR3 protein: CASSAGQGYGYTF

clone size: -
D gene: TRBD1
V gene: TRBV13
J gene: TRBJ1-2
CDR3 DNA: TGTGCCAGCAGCTTTAACAGGGGGCACGGCTACACCTTC
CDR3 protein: CASSFNRGHGYTF

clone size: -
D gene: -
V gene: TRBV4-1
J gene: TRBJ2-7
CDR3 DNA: TGCGCCAGCAGCCACAGCCCGGGATTTACTAACCACGAGCAGTACTTC
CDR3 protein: CASSHSPGFTNHEQYF

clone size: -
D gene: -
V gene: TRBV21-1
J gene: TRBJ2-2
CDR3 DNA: TGTGCCAGCAGCAAAAGCGGGACAGGGGGCTATACGAACACCGGGGAGCTGTTTTTT
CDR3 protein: CASSKSGTGGYTNTGELFF

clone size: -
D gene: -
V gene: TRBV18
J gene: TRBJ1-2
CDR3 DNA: TGTGCCAGCTCACCAACCGAACAGGGCAACGGCTACACCTTC
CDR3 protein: CASSPTEQGNGYTF

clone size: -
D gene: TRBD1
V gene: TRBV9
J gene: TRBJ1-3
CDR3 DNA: TGTGCCAGCAGCGTCCGGGACAGTTCAAGCTCTGGAAACACCATATATTTT
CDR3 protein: CASSVRDSSSSGNTIYF

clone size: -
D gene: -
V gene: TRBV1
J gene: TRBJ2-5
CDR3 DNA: TGCACCAGCCCTCCGGGACAGGGACATGTTGGTGTAGAGACCCAGTACTTC
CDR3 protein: CTSPPGQGHVGVETQYF

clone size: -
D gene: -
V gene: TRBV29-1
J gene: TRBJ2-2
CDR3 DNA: TGCAGCGTTGTTGCCGCCACTAGGCATGCCGGGGAGCTGTTTTTT
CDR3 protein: CSVVAATRHAGELFF

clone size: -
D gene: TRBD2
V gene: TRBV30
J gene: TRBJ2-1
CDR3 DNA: TGTGCCTGGATGGTAGCGGGAGCTTACGAGCAGTTCTTC
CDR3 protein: CAWMVAGAYEQFF

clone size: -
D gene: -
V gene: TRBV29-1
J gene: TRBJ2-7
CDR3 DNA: TGCAGCGTTGCAACGGGGACCTACGAGCAGTACTTC
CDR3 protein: CSVATGTYEQYF

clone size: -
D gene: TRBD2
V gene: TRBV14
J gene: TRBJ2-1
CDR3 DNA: TGTGCCAGCAGCCAAGGTGATAGCGGGATAGATGAGCAGTTCTTC
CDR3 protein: CASSQGDSGIDEQFF

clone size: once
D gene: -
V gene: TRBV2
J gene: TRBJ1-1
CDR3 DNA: TGTGCCAGCAGTTTTGGGCTGGCCACTGAAGCTTTCTTT
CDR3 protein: CASSFGLATEAFF

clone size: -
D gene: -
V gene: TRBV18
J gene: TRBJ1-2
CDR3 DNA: TGTGCCAGCTCACCATATGCAGGGAACTACAACTATGGCTACACCTTC
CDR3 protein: CASSPYAGNYNYGYTF

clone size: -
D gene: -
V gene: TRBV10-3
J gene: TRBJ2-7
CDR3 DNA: TGTGCCATCAGTGAGAGGGAGTTTAGGAATCGCGAGCAGTACTTC
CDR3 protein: CAISEREFRNREQYF

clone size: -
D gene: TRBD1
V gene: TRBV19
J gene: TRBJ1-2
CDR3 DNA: TGTGCCAGTAGTATTCGGACAGGGGGCGACTATGGCTACACCTTC
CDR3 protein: CASSIRTGGDYGYTF